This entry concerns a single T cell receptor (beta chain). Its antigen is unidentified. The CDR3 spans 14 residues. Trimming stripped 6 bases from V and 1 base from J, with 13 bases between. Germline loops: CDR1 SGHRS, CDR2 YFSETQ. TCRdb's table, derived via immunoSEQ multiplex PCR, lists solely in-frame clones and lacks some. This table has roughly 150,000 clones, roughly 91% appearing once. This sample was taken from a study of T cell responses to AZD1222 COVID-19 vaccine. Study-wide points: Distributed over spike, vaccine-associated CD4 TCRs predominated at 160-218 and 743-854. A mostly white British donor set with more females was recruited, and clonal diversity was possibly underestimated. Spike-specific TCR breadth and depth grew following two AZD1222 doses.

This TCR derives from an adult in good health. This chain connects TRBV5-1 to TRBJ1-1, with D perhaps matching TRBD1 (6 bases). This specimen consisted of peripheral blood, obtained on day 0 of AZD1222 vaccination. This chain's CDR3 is CASTRGTENTEAFF. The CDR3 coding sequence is TGCGCCAGCACGAGGGGGACTGAGAACACTGAAGCTTTCTTT.